This TCR beta chain was sequenced in a study of T cell responses to AZD1222 COVID-19 vaccine. Overall study: Pooling was applied to second doses at about 4 or about 12 weeks.

This CDR3 has 16 amino acids. Germline assignment: CDR1 MNHNY and CDR2 SVGAGI (reference sequence). Trimming took 4 bases from V and 7 from J; bases not matched to a gene: 11. About this clone: What it recognizes is unknown.

Notes on the study in general: Seropositive status at baseline applied to only six AZD1222 recipients. White British people made up most donors, females outnumbered males, and clonal diversity was possibly underestimated. Scientists sampled the repertoires only once the peak T cell response had passed.

Libraries were prepared by immunoSEQ multiplex PCR; TCRdb keeps only in-frame clonotypes and omits some of them. Of fewer than 110,000 clones listed, roughly 87% are singletons. This chain joins TRBV6-6 and TRBJ1-4, with 8 bases identical to TRBD1. Sequences were derived from peripheral blood, sampled on day 0 of AZD1222 vaccination. This clonotype originated in an adult in good health. The CDR3 protein is CASSSARQGYGEKLFF. The CDR3, as DNA: TGTGCCAGCAGTTCCGCGAGACAGGGGTACGGTGAAAAACTGTTTTTT.